Below are 32 T cell receptor beta chains sequenced from a single sample in a study of T cells in Graves' hyperthyroidism and ophthalmopathy. TCR beta CDR3 region amplification was performed from RNA transcripts. In the first-round RT-PCR of the TCR CDR3, the HTBI primer set was used. TCRdb recomputed calls from the multiplex PCR reads with MiXCR, one row per CDR3 protein. Among 350,000 to 400,000 distinct CDR3 sequences listed, about 15% were seen once. Sequenced input: blood. Every receptor here comes from a woman aged 55 to 70 with Graves' hyperthyroidism.

This sequence joins TRBV18 and TRBJ1-3; D is ambiguous. The CDR3 is 14 residues long. CDR1 and CDR2 (germline): KGHSH, LQKENI. Trimming took 3 bases from V and 0 from J, leaving 6 bases between them. The DNA of the CDR3 is TGTGCCAGCTCACCCCTCCGCTCTGGAAACACCATATATTTT. Protein: CASSPLRSGNTIYF.

V and J are TRBV2 and TRBJ2-1; D is undetermined. The V and J ends lost 6 bases and 4 bases respectively, with 13 bases between them. Germline loops: CDR1 SNHLY, CDR2 FYNNEI. The CDR3 spans 14 residues. The DNA for the CDR3 is TGTGCCAGCAGGGCCGCCGGGTCTTACAATGAGCAGTTCTTC. Its translation is CASRAAGSYNEQFF.

This rearrangement joins TRBV13 to TRBJ2-3; 8 nucleotides line up with TRBD2. This CDR3 has 18 residues. CDR1 is PRHDT, CDR2 FYEKMQ, per germline (reference sequence). Trimming at V came to 5 bases and at J to 2 bases, leaving 15 bases not matched to a gene. The CDR3 DNA reads TGTGCCAGCAGCCCCGGACTAGCCTCTAGATTACTCACAGATACGCAGTATTTT. Amino acid sequence: CASSPGLASRLLTDTQYF.

This clonotype has ten or more counts. The J gene is TRBJ2-1, the V gene TRBV11-3; 9 nucleotides align to TRBD2. The length of the CDR3 is 13 residues. Germline V gene sequence: CDR1 SGHNT, CDR2 YENEEA. Unmatched junction bases numbered 6, after V lost 2 bases and J lost 13 bases. CDR3 loop: CASSLPSGIPQFF. The CDR3 DNA reads as TGTGCCAGCAGCTTACCTAGCGGGATTCCCCAGTTCTTC.

This clonotype was recorded many times. The J gene is TRBJ1-2, the V gene TRBV30; D ambiguous. CDR3 length: 11 amino acids. From germline, CDR1 is GTSNPN and CDR2 SVGIG (reference sequence). V lost 3 bases to trimming and J lost 5 bases, with 7 bases between them. DNA for the CDR3: TGTGCCTGGAGAGGCGGATATGGCTACACCTTC. Translated, it gives CAWRGGYGYTF.

This clonotype has a handful of counts. The CDR3 here is CASSPPGLAGASNTGELFF. DNA for the CDR3: TGTGCCAGCAGCCCCCCGGGGCTAGCGGGAGCATCGAACACCGGGGAGCTGTTTTTT. The chain joins TRBV7-9 to TRBJ2-2, with 10 bases fitting TRBD2. J lost 0 bases, V lost 5 bases, and 12 bases had no gene match. This CDR3 is built from 19 residues. The germline V gene encodes CDR1 SEHNR and CDR2 FQNEAQ (reference sequence).

This clonotype was seen many times. The chain has TRBV29-1 and TRBJ1-1; D remains unclear. Trimming shortened V by 6 bases and J by 7 bases, and 21 bases separated the two germline ends. Germline V gene sequence: CDR1 SQVTM, CDR2 ANQGSEA. CDR3 size: 14 residues. The CDR3 bases are TGCAGCGTCACGCCGAGCCAGAGCTATTATGAAGCTTTCTTT. This sequence encodes CSVTPSQSYYEAFF.

In its sample, this clonotype was seen a few times. The chain recombines TRBV13 with TRBJ2-5, with TRBD1 matching over 7 bases. From germline, CDR1 is PRHDT and CDR2 FYEKMQ (reference sequence). Trimming removed 6 bases from V and 4 bases from J; junction bases left unmatched: 5. CDR3 size: 13 residues. The CDR3 DNA sequence: TGTGCCAGCAGGCGAACAGGGGTAGAGACCCAGTACTTC. Translating it yields CASRRTGVETQYF. The whole variable domain, filled in from reference TRBV13 and TRBJ2-5, reads AAGVIQSPRHLIKEKRETATLKCYPIPRHDTVYWYQQGPGQDPQFLISFYEKMQSDKGSIPDRFSAQQFSDYHSELNMSSLELGDSALYFCASRRTGVETQYFGPGTRLLVL.

This clonotype was seen repeatedly, ten times or more. J is TRBJ1-5 and V is TRBV7-9, with TRBD1 matching over 7 bases. V shed 1 base and J 3 bases; nucleotides not matched to a gene: 3. CDR1 and CDR2 from the germline V gene are SEHNR and FQNEAQ (reference sequence). The CDR3 is 15 amino acids. This CDR3 is CASSLVRGHNQPQHF. The CDR3 coding sequence is TGTGCCAGCAGCTTAGTTAGGGGGCACAATCAGCCCCAGCATTTT.

In this sample, this clonotype turned up many times. The CDR3 DNA is TGCGCCAGCAGCTACACAGGGGCCACTGAAGCTTTCTTT. Translated, it gives CASSYTGATEAFF. The chain links TRBV5-1 to TRBJ1-1; 7 positions agree with TRBD1. The CDR3 length is 13 residues. Germline V gene data show CDR1 as SGHRS and CDR2 as YFSETQ. V lost 3 bases and J lost 4; bases outside the gene matches: 3.

Only a few counts were recorded for this clonotype. The chain combines TRBV20-1 with TRBJ2-3, with unresolved D. Germline assignment: CDR1 DFQATT and CDR2 SNEGSKA (reference sequence). Trimming stripped 6 bases from V and 2 bases from J, with 9 bases between. This CDR3 region has 12 residues. CDR3 bases: TGCAGTGCGAGGCTACCCACAGATACGCAGTATTTT. This sequence encodes CSARLPTDTQYF.

This clonotype was counted ten times or more. The gene calls are TRBV19 and TRBJ1-2; 7 nucleotides match TRBD1. Trimming cost V 4 bases and J 4 bases; bases outside gene matches: 12. The CDR3 is made up of 16 amino acids. CDR1 and CDR2 (germline): LNHDA, SQIVND (reference sequence). The CDR3 bases are TGTGCCAGTAGTAGACAGGGAAAAAGGGACGTCTATGGCTACACCTTC. Encoded protein: CASSRQGKRDVYGYTF.

V and J are TRBV7-8 and TRBJ1-2, with D possibly being TRBD1 (5 bases). The CDR3 sequence is 17 residues long. Per germline, CDR1 SGHVS and CDR2 FQNEAQ. Trimming took 5 bases from V and 0 from J, leaving 19 bases between them. CDR3 sequence: CASSPRGTRRANYGYTF. The DNA of the CDR3 is TGTGCCAGCAGCCCGAGGGGAACAAGGCGGGCTAACTATGGCTACACCTTC.

This clonotype appeared a few times. V and J are TRBV14 and TRBJ2-3; D is ambiguous. Germline V gene lookup returns CDR1 SGHDN and CDR2 FVKESK. The ends were cut back, 0 bases at V and 6 bases at J, with 13 bases in the middle. The CDR3 length is 15 residues. CDR3 sequence reads: CASSQDRWRRDTQYF. The DNA of the CDR3 is TGTGCCAGCAGCCAAGATCGGTGGCGGCGGGATACGCAGTATTTT. The variable domain in full, with the rest retrieved from reference TRBV14 and TRBJ2-3, is EAGVTQFPSHSVIEKGQTVTLRCDPISGHDNLYWYRRVMGKEIKFLLHFVKESKQDESGMPNNRFLAERTGGTYSTLKVQPAELEDSGVYFCASSQDRWRRDTQYFGPGTRLTVL.

This clonotype was counted ten times or more. The chain recombines TRBV29-1 with TRBJ1-1; tentative D call: TRBD1 (6 bases). The CDR3 is made up of 16 amino acids. V was cut by 3 bases and J by 0 bases, with 17 bases left in between. CDR1 is SQVTM and CDR2 is ANQGSEA in the germline V gene. CDR3 amino acids: CSVDARGKRMNTEAFF. The CDR3 region has the DNA TGCAGCGTTGATGCCAGGGGAAAACGAATGAACACTGAAGCTTTCTTT.

The table lists this clonotype with many counts. The genes are TRBV30 and TRBJ2-3; D possibly corresponds to TRBD2 (5 bases). Germline V gene data show CDR1 as GTSNPN and CDR2 as SVGIG (reference sequence). The length of the CDR3 is 16 residues. Deletions cut 2 bases from V and 2 bases from J, with 17 bases between. The CDR3 protein is CAWSSNASTNTDTQYF. CDR3 sequence (DNA): TGTGCCTGGAGTAGCAACGCTAGCACAAACACAGATACGCAGTATTTT. Full variable domain (rest looked up from reference TRBV30 and TRBJ2-3): SQTIHQWPATLVQPVGSPLSLECTVEGTSNPNLYWYRQAAGRGLQLLFYSVGIGQISSEVPQNLSASRPQDRQFILSSKKLLLSDSGFYLCAWSSNASTNTDTQYFGPGTRLTVL.

There are many counts of this clonotype. The chain links TRBV24-1 to TRBJ2-3; TRBD2 matches at 11 bases. After removal of 4 bases from V and 2 bases from J, the junction contained 4 bases not matched to a gene. CDR1 and CDR2 from the germline V gene are KGHDR and SFDVKD. The CDR3 contains 16 residues. CDR3 sequence (DNA): TGTGCCACCAGTGACCCGGGACTAGCGGCCACAGATACGCAGTATTTT. Encoded protein: CATSDPGLAATDTQYF.

This clonotype was detected ten times or more. V usage is TRBV10-3 and J usage is TRBJ2-1; TRBD2 matches 11 bases. The CDR3 contains 15 residues. V was clipped by 6 bases and J by 4 bases; unmatched bases: 5. CDR1 and CDR2 from the germline V gene are ENHRY and SYGVKD. CDR3 sequence reads: CAISLAGGPYNEQFF. DNA for the CDR3: TGTGCCATCAGCTTAGCGGGAGGGCCTTACAATGAGCAGTTCTTC.

The J gene is TRBJ2-4, the V gene TRBV29-1; D gene ambiguous. Trimming removed 7 bases at V and 10 bases at J, with 17 bases between. Germline-derived CDR1 and CDR2 are SQVTM and ANQGSEA. This CDR3 has 12 amino acids. The CDR3: CSAGAGLGIQYF. The CDR3 region has the DNA TGCAGCGCAGGAGCCGGGCTAGGGATTCAGTACTTC.

This clonotype was detected many times. The J gene is TRBJ1-2, the V gene TRBV7-9; D not resolved. The CDR3 runs to 11 residues. The germline V gene encodes CDR1 SEHNR and CDR2 FQNEAQ (reference sequence). Between the trimmed V and J ends, which lost 7 bases and 2 bases, there was a span of 5 bases. The CDR3 sequence: CASTTNYGYTF. CDR3 DNA: TGTGCCAGCACAACCAACTATGGCTACACCTTC.

This clonotype was recorded a few times. The chain's CDR3 is CASSPRGIYNEQFF. CDR3 bases: TGTGCCAGCAGTCCCCGGGGAATTTACAATGAGCAGTTCTTC. The chain combines TRBV12-3 or TRBV12-4 with TRBJ2-1, with D perhaps matching TRBD2 (5 bases). The V end was cut by 5 bases, the J end by 4 bases, with 12 bases between. The CDR3 totals 14 residues.

This clonotype was seen repeatedly, ten times or more. The V gene is TRBV29-1, the J gene TRBJ2-7; 8 bases are a match to TRBD2. Germline V gives CDR1 SQVTM, CDR2 ANQGSEA. The CDR3 runs to 14 residues. The J segment lost 3 bases and the V segment lost 6 bases, leaving 10 bases of the junction unmatched. This CDR3 is CSVVTSESIYEQYF. The DNA for the CDR3 is TGCAGCGTCGTGACTAGCGAGTCAATCTACGAGCAGTACTTC.

Ten or more counts support this clonotype. The chain recombines TRBV5-1 with TRBJ2-3; 7 bases are a match to TRBD2. In germline, CDR1 is SGHRS, CDR2 YFSETQ. V lost 3 bases, J lost 5 bases, and 9 bases stayed unmatched. This CDR3 spans 15 amino acids. The CDR3 coding sequence is TGCGCCAGCAGCTCTGACGGAGGGAGGGGAGATACGCAGTATTTT. Its protein product is CASSSDGGRGDTQYF.

This clonotype occurred many times. V is TRBV11-2 and J is TRBJ2-1; 15 bases line up with TRBD2. This CDR3 is 17 amino acids long. Germline-derived CDR1 and CDR2 are SGHAT and FQNNGV. The V and J ends lost 5 bases and 2 bases, in that order; junction bases with no gene match: 4. Here the CDR3 DNA reads TGTGCCAGCAGCATGGGACTAGCGGGAGGAACCTACAATGAGCAGTTCTTC. This translates into CASSMGLAGGTYNEQFF.

This chain joins TRBV5-1 and TRBJ2-6; D is undetermined. V was cut by 3 bases and J by 1 base, with 14 bases left in between. CDR3 size: 17 residues. Germline values: CDR1 SGHRS, CDR2 YFSETQ. The CDR3 loop is CASSYTPIVSGANVLTF. In DNA, the CDR3 is TGCGCCAGCAGCTATACTCCAATCGTTTCTGGGGCCAACGTCCTGACTTTC.

This clonotype occurred a few times. V is TRBV7-2 and J is TRBJ2-5; 11 bases are shared with TRBD2. V lost 3 bases to trimming and J lost 1 base; unmatched junction nucleotides: 4. Germline V gene sequence: CDR1 SGHTA, CDR2 FQGNSA. The CDR3 contains 16 residues. CDR3 coding DNA: TGTGCCAGCAGCTTGCTAGCGGGAGGTCGCCAAGAGACCCAGTACTTC. This encodes CASSLLAGGRQETQYF.

This clonotype was observed at least ten times. This chain connects TRBV10-3 to TRBJ1-1; 11 nucleotides line up with TRBD1. This CDR3 comprises 14 residues. V gave up 6 bases and J gave up 6 bases; unmatched junction bases: 6. The germline CDR1 and CDR2 sequences are ENHRY and SYGVKD. In DNA, the CDR3 is TGTGCCATCAGCGGGACAGGGGGGATCGCTGAAGCTTTCTTT. Encoded protein: CAISGTGGIAEAFF.

Many counts were recorded for this clonotype. V is TRBV28 and J is TRBJ1-2; 9 bases align to TRBD1. This CDR3 has 15 amino acids. Trimming cost V 2 bases and J 6 bases; bases outside gene matches: 7. The germline V gene encodes CDR1 MDHEN and CDR2 SYDVKM. The CDR3 coding sequence is TGTGCCAGCAGTTTAAAGTACAGGGGGCTAGATGGCTACACCTTC. Protein: CASSLKYRGLDGYTF.

A remark on this clonotype: At one end, the junction sequence differs from germline, possibly due to a read error. The chain uses TRBV30 and TRBJ2-7; 9 bases map to TRBD1. This CDR3 is built from 14 residues. Germline V gene data show CDR1 as GTSNPN and CDR2 as SVGIG (reference sequence). CDR3 loop: CARSDRGSSYEQYF. The DNA for the CDR3 is TGTGCCCGGAGTGACAGGGGGTCCTCCTACGAGCAGTACTTC.

The CDR3 loop reads CASSQDSSGGEQFF. The CDR3, as DNA: TGTGCCAGCAGCCAAGACAGTTCGGGAGGTGAGCAGTTCTTC. V usage is TRBV4-2 and J usage is TRBJ2-1; 7 bases are a match to TRBD2. J gave up 9 bases and V 0 bases, and 5 bases lay outside the gene matches. The CDR3 extends over 14 amino acids. CDR1 is LGHNA, CDR2 YNFKEQ, per germline.

This chain joins TRBV10-3 and TRBJ2-3; 8 bases match TRBD2. The J segment lost 5 bases and the V segment lost 4 bases, leaving 8 bases of the junction unmatched. CDR3 size: 15 residues. The V gene's germline CDR1 is ENHRY and CDR2 SYGVKD. CDR3 DNA sequence: TGTGCCATCAGTGGCCTTAGCGGGGAAAGAGATACGCAGTATTTT. It is translated as CAISGLSGERDTQYF.

This clonotype was seen at least ten times. The CDR3: CSARVGTDYNYGYTF. For the CDR3, the DNA is TGCAGTGCTAGAGTCGGGACAGACTATAACTATGGCTACACCTTC. The gene calls are TRBV20-1 and TRBJ1-2; TRBD1 matches 7 bases. V was clipped by 1 base and J by 1 base; unmatched bases: 6. There are 15 residues in the CDR3. Per the germline V gene, CDR1 is DFQATT and CDR2 is SNEGSKA (reference sequence).